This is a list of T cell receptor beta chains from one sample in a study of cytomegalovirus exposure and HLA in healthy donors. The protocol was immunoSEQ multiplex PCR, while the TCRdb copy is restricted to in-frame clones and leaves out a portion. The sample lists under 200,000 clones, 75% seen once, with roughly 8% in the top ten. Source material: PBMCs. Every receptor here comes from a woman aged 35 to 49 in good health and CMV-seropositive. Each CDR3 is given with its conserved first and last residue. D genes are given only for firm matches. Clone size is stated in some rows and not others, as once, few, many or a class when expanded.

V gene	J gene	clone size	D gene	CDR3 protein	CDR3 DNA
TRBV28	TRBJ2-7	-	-	CATLAPPNEQYF	TGTGCCACCCTAGCCCCTCCCAACGAGCAGTACTTC
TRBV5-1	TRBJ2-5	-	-	CASSLGSEETQYF	TGCGCCAGCAGCTTGGGCAGCGAAGAGACCCAGTACTTC
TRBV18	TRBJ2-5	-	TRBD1	CASSSTGVETQYF	TGTGCCAGCTCATCGACAGGGGTCGAGACCCAGTACTTC
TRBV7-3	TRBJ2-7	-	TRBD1	CASGPDRVPYEQYF	TGTGCCAGCGGCCCCGACAGGGTCCCCTACGAGCAGTACTTC
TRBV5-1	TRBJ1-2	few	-	CASSFEGRASLNGYTF	TGCGCCAGCAGCTTCGAAGGGAGAGCGTCCCTAAATGGCTACACCTTC
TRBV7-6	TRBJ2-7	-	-	CASSLVNGHGHWGSYEQYF	TGTGCCAGCAGCTTAGTGAATGGCCACGGACACTGGGGCTCCTACGAGCAGTACTTC
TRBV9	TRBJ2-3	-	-	CASSGWGTSTDTQYF	TGTGCCAGCAGCGGATGGGGGACTAGCACAGATACGCAGTATTTT
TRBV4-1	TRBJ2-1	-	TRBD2	CASSQGLGAGASEQFF	TGCGCCAGCAGCCAAGGTTTAGGCGCGGGAGCAAGTGAGCAGTTCTTC
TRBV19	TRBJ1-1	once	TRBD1	CASTTGEDRGTEAFF	TGTGCCAGTACAACAGGGGAAGACCGCGGCACTGAAGCTTTCTTT
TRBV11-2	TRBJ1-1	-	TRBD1	CASRGTGRTEAFF	TGTGCCAGCAGGGGGACAGGTCGGACTGAAGCTTTCTTT
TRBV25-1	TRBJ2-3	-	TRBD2	CASSSAGGTDTQYF	TGTGCCAGCTCTTCAGCGGGAGGCACAGATACGCAGTATTTT
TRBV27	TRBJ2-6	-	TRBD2	CASRSSGLLFGANVLTF	TGTGCCAGCCGATCTAGCGGGCTTCTCTTTGGGGCCAACGTCCTGACTTTC
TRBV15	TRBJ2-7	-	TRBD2	CATSRDVASGRVYEQYF	TGTGCCACCAGCAGAGATGTGGCTAGCGGGAGGGTTTACGAGCAGTACTTC
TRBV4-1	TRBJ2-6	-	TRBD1	CASSQRDRDFSGANVLTF	TGCGCCAGCAGCCAACGGGACAGGGATTTCTCTGGGGCCAACGTCCTGACTTTC
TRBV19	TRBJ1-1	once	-	CASSTSHRDTNTEAFF	TGTGCCAGTAGTACTTCCCACCGGGACACGAACACTGAAGCTTTCTTT
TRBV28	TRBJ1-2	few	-	CASSSRIRVNYGYTF	TGTGCCAGCAGTTCGCGCATCAGGGTTAACTATGGCTACACCTTC
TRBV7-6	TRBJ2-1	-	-	CASSLDRQRYNEQFF	TGTGCCAGCAGCTTAGACCGGCAGCGGTACAATGAGCAGTTCTTC
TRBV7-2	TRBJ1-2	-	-	CASSLALRTAFSYGYAF	TGTGCCAGCAGCTTAGCGCTTAGGACAGCCTTTTCCTATGGCTACGCCTTC
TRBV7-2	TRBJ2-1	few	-	CASSLQPGVNEQFF	TGTGCCAGCAGCTTACAACCAGGGGTCAATGAGCAGTTCTTC
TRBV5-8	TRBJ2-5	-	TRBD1	CASSFRQGMWTQYF	TGTGCCAGCAGCTTCAGACAGGGAATGTGGACCCAGTACTTC
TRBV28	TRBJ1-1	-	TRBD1	CASDRESNTEAFF	TGTGCCAGCGACAGGGAATCGAACACTGAAGCTTTCTTT
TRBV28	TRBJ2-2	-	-	CASRPDRRHTGELFF	TGTGCCAGCAGGCCTGACAGGAGACACACCGGGGAGCTGTTTTTT
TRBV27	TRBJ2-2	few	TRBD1	CASGKTGTGVTGELFF	TGTGCCAGCGGTAAAACCGGGACAGGGGTCACCGGGGAGCTGTTTTTT
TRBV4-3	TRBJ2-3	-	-	CASSQDRGTDTQYF	TGCGCCAGCAGCCAAGATCGGGGCACAGATACGCAGTATTTT
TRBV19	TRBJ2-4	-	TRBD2	CASSIWGEGRGNIQYF	TGTGCCAGTAGTATATGGGGGGAGGGCCGCGGAAACATTCAGTACTTC
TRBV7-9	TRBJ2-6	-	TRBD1	CASSALGDRSGANVLTF	TGTGCCAGCAGCGCTTTAGGGGACAGGTCTGGGGCCAACGTCCTGACTTTC
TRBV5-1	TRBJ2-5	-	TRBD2	CASSLPGLAGEETQYF	TGCGCCAGCAGCTTACCGGGACTAGCGGGGGAGGAGACCCAGTACTTC
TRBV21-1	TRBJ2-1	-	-	CASSNNYNEQFF	TGTGCCAGCAGCAATAACTACAATGAGCAGTTCTTC
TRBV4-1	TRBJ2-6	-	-	CASSQVSVDSSSGANVLTF	TGCGCCAGCAGCCAAGTTTCAGTGGACAGCTCCTCTGGGGCCAACGTCCTGACTTTC
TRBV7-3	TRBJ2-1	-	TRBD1	CAPPDRLNEQFF	TGTGCCCCGCCGGACAGGCTGAATGAGCAGTTCTTC
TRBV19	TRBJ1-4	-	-	CASSNQVPGEKLFF	TGTGCCAGTAGTAACCAGGTTCCCGGTGAAAAACTGTTTTTT
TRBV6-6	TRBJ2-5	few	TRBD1	CASKGAEETQYF	TGTGCCAGCAAGGGGGCTGAGGAGACCCAGTACTTC